The text below deals with one T cell receptor beta chain. The antigen remains unidentified. Assay used: immunoSEQ multiplex PCR; TCRdb lists only in-frame clones, some missing. Among some 140,000 clones, about 93% were seen once, and the ten largest hold 5.4%. This entry is derived from a study of T cell responses to AZD1222 COVID-19 vaccine. Study-level information: Analyses pooled second doses at about 4 or about 12 weeks.

Overall study results and limits: Clonal diversity was possibly underestimated, and white British individuals and females predominated among donors.

CDR3 length: 14 amino acids. CDR1 and CDR2 from the germline V gene are SGHTA and FQGNSA. Trimming cost V 3 bases and J 3 bases, with 9 bases left between them. The specimen comprised peripheral blood, sampled on day 0 of AZD1222 vaccination. This TCR was sampled from an adult in good health. The V and J genes are TRBV7-2 and TRBJ1-5; possibly TRBD1 for D (6 bases). This CDR3 reads CASSLYRANQPQHF. CDR3 in DNA: TGTGCCAGCAGCTTGTACAGGGCCAATCAGCCCCAGCATTTT.